These 27 T cell receptor beta chains share one sample of origin, sequenced in a study of identical twins. TCRdb used MiXCR to reprocess the 5' RACE reads, holding one entry per CDR3 protein. The table includes fewer than 500,000 distinct CDR3 sequences, roughly 24% detected once. The same sample was also used in a study of T cells expressing NK-cell markers.

Sequencing used CD4+ T cells sorted from blood. All receptors derive from a woman aged 18-29 years in good health.

This clonotype was found a few times. The chain recombines TRBV30 with TRBJ1-4; D unclear. V lost 1 base and J 8 bases, leaving 11 bases between the germline ends. The CDR3 has 13 amino acids. Germline values: CDR1 GTSNPN, CDR2 SVGIG (reference sequence). The CDR3 loop is CAWSDSTLEKLFF. The CDR3 DNA reads as TGTGCCTGGAGTGATAGTACCTTAGAAAAACTGTTTTTT. Looking up the rest from reference TRBV30 and TRBJ1-4 gives the full variable domain: SQTIHQWPATLVQPVGSPLSLECTVEGTSNPNLYWYRQAAGRGLQLLFYSVGIGQISSEVPQNLSASRPQDRQFILSSKKLLLSDSGFYLCAWSDSTLEKLFFGSGTQLSVL.

The CDR3 DNA sequence: TGCGCCAGCAGGTCTGGTGGGGGGAATGAAAAACTGTTTTTT. Its protein is CASRSGGGNEKLFF. This sequence joins TRBV5-1 and TRBJ1-4; perhaps TRBD1 as D (5 bases). There are 14 residues in the CDR3. From germline, CDR1 is SGHRS and CDR2 YFSETQ. V was trimmed by 5 bases and J by 5 bases, leaving 13 bases between them.

The chain uses TRBV9 and TRBJ2-3; D is ambiguous. The length of the CDR3 is 16 residues. In germline, CDR1 is SGDLS, CDR2 YYNGEE. Trimming took off 0 bases at V and 1 base at J, with 12 bases between the two ends. In DNA, the CDR3 is TGTGCCAGCAGCGTAGTAGCTGGGCTTGGCACAGATACGCAGTATTTT. It translates to CASSVVAGLGTDTQYF.

J is TRBJ2-1 and V is TRBV18; TRBD2 might be the D (6 bases). V was pared by 3 bases and J by 0 bases, with 15 bases between. This CDR3 region has 17 residues. Per germline, CDR1 KGHSH and CDR2 LQKENI. The CDR3 here is CASSPPGTANSYNEQFF. The DNA of the CDR3 is TGTGCCAGCTCACCTCCCGGGACTGCCAACTCCTACAATGAGCAGTTCTTC.

V usage is TRBV7-2 and J usage is TRBJ2-1, with D perhaps matching TRBD1 (6 bases). The CDR3 is 13 residues long. Per the germline V gene, CDR1 is SGHTA and CDR2 is FQGNSA. The V and J ends lost 5 bases and 7 bases respectively, with 12 bases between them. CDR3 DNA sequence: TGTGCCAGCAGCCTACAAGACAGGAATGAGCAGTTCTTC. This sequence encodes CASSLQDRNEQFF.

The chain uses TRBV11-2 and TRBJ2-1, with D possibly called TRBD1 or TRBD2 (5 bases each). Trimming stripped 3 bases from V and 6 bases from J, with 9 bases between. CDR1 and CDR2 (germline): SGHAT, FQNNGV. CDR3 size: 13 residues. In DNA, the CDR3 is TGTGCCAGCAGCTTTTGGGGGTTCAATGAGCAGTTCTTC. Encoded protein: CASSFWGFNEQFF.

This clonotype came up a few times. V and J are TRBV9 and TRBJ1-2, with D maybe TRBD1 (6 bases). V lost 1 base and J 14 bases, leaving 12 bases between the germline ends. The CDR3 has 11 residues. Germline V gene data show CDR1 as SGDLS and CDR2 as YYNGEE. The CDR3 coding sequence is TGTGCCAGCAGCGTATCAGGGGCAGAAACCTTC. Its protein is CASSVSGAETF.

This clonotype was recorded a few times. This chain connects TRBV7-8 to TRBJ1-6; TRBD1 is a possible D gene (6 bases). Germline values: CDR1 SGHVS, CDR2 FQNEAQ. This CDR3 has 14 residues. Trimming cost V 4 bases and J 6 bases, with 10 bases left between them. The DNA of the CDR3 is TGTGCCAGCAGCTCGATAGGGGGTAATTCACCCCTCCACTTT. Residues: CASSSIGGNSPLHF.

This clonotype appeared a few times. The chain recombines TRBV18 with TRBJ1-1, with D uncertain. Trimming left V 8 bases short and J 5 bases short, with 18 bases between. The CDR3 contains 14 residues. CDR1 KGHSH and CDR2 LQKENI come from the germline V gene. CDR3 sequence (DNA): TGTGCCAGCACTTCCAACGCCGGAGGGACTGAAGCTTTCTTT. Protein: CASTSNAGGTEAFF.

A few counts support this clonotype. The CDR3 protein is CASRPLESSGANVLTF. CDR3 nucleotides: TGTGCCAGCAGGCCCTTAGAGTCCTCTGGGGCCAACGTCCTGACTTTC. V and J are TRBV6-2 or TRBV6-3 and TRBJ2-6; no reliable D call. V dropped 6 bases and J dropped 0 bases, with 12 bases sitting between them. The CDR3 is made up of 16 amino acids. Germline values: CDR1 MNHEY, CDR2 SVGEGT.

The sample holds a few counts of this clonotype. The J gene is TRBJ2-5, the V gene TRBV25-1, with 9 bases that match TRBD2. CDR3 length: 15 amino acids. Trimming cost V 3 bases and J 5 bases; bases outside gene matches: 7. Germline loops: CDR1 MGHDK, CDR2 SYGVNS. CDR3 sequence reads: CASSELAGADETQYF. CDR3 sequence (DNA): TGTGCCAGCAGTGAGTTAGCGGGAGCGGATGAGACCCAGTACTTC.

The chain couples TRBV10-3 to TRBJ2-2; D possibly corresponds to TRBD2 (6 bases). Germline CDR1 is ENHRY and CDR2 is SYGVKD. CDR3 length: 14 amino acids. V was shortened by 7 bases and J by 0 bases, with 9 bases between the two germline ends. This chain's CDR3 is CAITGGTNTGELFF. The CDR3 DNA reads as TGTGCCATCACTGGCGGGACGAACACCGGGGAGCTGTTTTTT.

V usage is TRBV2 and J usage is TRBJ1-1; TRBD1 agrees at 10 bases. The germline CDR1 and CDR2 sequences are SNHLY and FYNNEI. J was trimmed by 8 bases and V by 2 bases; bases with no gene match: 8. CDR3 size: 15 residues. CDR3 sequence reads: CASSELGDRGREAFF. The DNA of the CDR3 is TGTGCCAGCAGTGAATTGGGCGACAGGGGGCGAGAAGCTTTCTTT.

This clonotype was detected a few times. This sequence joins TRBV27 and TRBJ2-2, with TRBD1 matching over 10 bases. Germline CDR1 and CDR2: MNHEY and SMNVEV (reference sequence). The junction had 9 bases not matched to a gene; V was cut back by 5 bases and J by 3 bases. The CDR3 loop spans 17 amino acids. This CDR3 reads CASSKYPGTGDTGELFF. The CDR3 DNA follows: TGTGCCAGCAGTAAATATCCAGGGACAGGGGACACCGGGGAGCTGTTTTTT.

The rearrangement joins TRBV20-1 to TRBJ2-3; D not certain. The CDR3 extends over 12 amino acids. The ends were cut back, 4 bases at V and 1 base at J, with 6 bases in the middle. CDR1 and CDR2 (germline): DFQATT, SNEGSKA (reference sequence). In nucleotides, the CDR3 is TGCAGTGCTACTCGGGGCACAGATACGCAGTATTTT. It codes for CSATRGTDTQYF.

This sequence joins TRBV12-3 or TRBV12-4 and TRBJ2-1, with D uncertain. The CDR3 totals 16 residues. Deletions cut 5 bases from V and 3 bases from J, with 17 bases between. The CDR3 region is CASSIVLLTRYNEQFF. CDR3 bases: TGTGCCAGCAGTATTGTCCTCCTTACCCGCTACAATGAGCAGTTCTTC.

The J gene is TRBJ1-3, the V gene TRBV12-3 or TRBV12-4, with D perhaps TRBD1 (5 bases). The CDR3 consists of 14 residues. Trimming cost V 6 bases and J 5 bases, with 14 bases left between them. The CDR3 loop is CASSSTGSRNTIYF. CDR3 in DNA: TGTGCCAGCAGCTCCACAGGTTCTCGAAACACCATATATTTT.

Points on this clonotype: A read error may produce the germline difference seen at one junction end. The chain is built from TRBV27 and TRBJ2-1; D not resolved. Per germline, CDR1 MNHEY and CDR2 SMNVEV (reference sequence). This CDR3 has 11 residues. CDR3 loop: CASSSNNELFF. The CDR3, as DNA: TGTGCCAGCAGTTCTAACAATGAGCTGTTCTTC.

The chain recombines TRBV20-1 with TRBJ2-3; D not resolved. The CDR3 totals 13 residues. Trimming left V 2 bases short and J 0 bases short, with 6 bases between. Germline loops: CDR1 DFQATT, CDR2 SNEGSKA (reference sequence). The CDR3 region has the DNA TGCAGTGCTAGACGTCATAGCACAGATACGCAGTATTTT. Its translation is CSARRHSTDTQYF.

The V call is TRBV6-1, the J call TRBJ1-2; no clear D gene. CDR1 is MNHNS and CDR2 is SASEGT in the germline V gene. V dropped 4 bases and J dropped 9 bases, with 12 bases sitting between them. The CDR3 extends over 12 amino acids. The CDR3 nucleotides are TGTGCCAGCAGTGCTCAAATAACGCGCTACACCTTC. Amino acids: CASSAQITRYTF.

This chain uses TRBV7-6 with TRBJ2-1, with a possible D match to TRBD2 (5 bases). The CDR3 spans 15 residues. Germline-derived CDR1 and CDR2 are SGHVS and FNYEAQ. With 2 bases removed from V and 8 bases from J, the gap between germline ends came to 16 bases. The CDR3 coding sequence is TGTGCCAGCAGCTTACGTGGCGGGTTGGTCTATGAGCAGTTCTTC. Translation gives CASSLRGGLVYEQFF.

This clonotype was counted only a few times. The rearrangement links TRBV7-2 to TRBJ2-7; D not resolved. Trimming took off 2 bases at V and 9 bases at J, with 14 bases between the two ends. The germline CDR1 and CDR2 sequences are SGHTA and FQGNSA. This CDR3 comprises 13 residues. The CDR3 reads CASSLRSSGPQYF. The CDR3 nucleotides read TGTGCCAGCAGCTTACGGAGCTCTGGACCGCAGTACTTC.

This chain connects TRBV5-1 to TRBJ2-2; D remains ambiguous. V was trimmed by 4 bases and J by 4 bases, leaving 11 bases between them. This CDR3 is built from 14 residues. The germline gives CDR1 SGHRS, CDR2 YFSETQ. CDR3 residues: CASSLELSTGELFF. For the CDR3, the DNA is TGCGCCAGCAGCCTCGAACTGAGCACCGGGGAGCTGTTTTTT.

The V gene is TRBV12-3 or TRBV12-4, the J gene TRBJ2-7, with 8 nucleotides matching TRBD1. The CDR3 loop spans 14 amino acids. J gave up 7 bases and V 3 bases, and 8 bases lay outside the gene matches. This CDR3 is CASSFVQGVGEQYF. The DNA of the CDR3 is TGTGCCAGCAGTTTTGTACAGGGGGTGGGGGAGCAGTACTTC.

The chain combines TRBV6-5 with TRBJ2-2; D gene unclear. Trimming shortened V by 4 bases and J by 7 bases, and 10 bases separated the two germline ends. Germline assignment: CDR1 MNHEY and CDR2 SVGAGI. The CDR3 extends over 13 amino acids. DNA for the CDR3: TGTGCCAGCAGTTTGGTGGGCAACGGGGAGCTGTTTTTT. Translating gives CASSLVGNGELFF.

This clonotype was picked up a small number of times. This chain joins TRBV5-1 and TRBJ1-1, with D possibly being TRBD1 (6 bases). V dropped 2 bases and J dropped 0 bases, with 11 bases sitting between them. This CDR3 spans 15 amino acids. From germline, CDR1 is SGHRS and CDR2 YFSETQ. CDR3 nucleotides: TGCGCCAGCAGCTTTCTGACAGGCATGAACACTGAAGCTTTCTTT. Translating it yields CASSFLTGMNTEAFF.

V gene TRBV9 combines with J gene TRBJ2-2; no clear D. Germline V gene lookup returns CDR1 SGDLS and CDR2 YYNGEE. V lost 0 bases and J 4 bases, leaving 7 bases between the germline ends. The CDR3 sequence is 14 residues long. CDR3 in DNA: TGTGCCAGCAGCGTAGATCTGGGCACCGGGGAGCTGTTTTTT. Protein: CASSVDLGTGELFF.